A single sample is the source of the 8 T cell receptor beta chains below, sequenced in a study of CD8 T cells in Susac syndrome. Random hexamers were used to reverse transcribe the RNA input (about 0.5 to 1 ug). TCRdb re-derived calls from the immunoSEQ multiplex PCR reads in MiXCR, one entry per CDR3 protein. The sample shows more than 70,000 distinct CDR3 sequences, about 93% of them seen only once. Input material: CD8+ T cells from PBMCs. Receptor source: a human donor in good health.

The CDR3 region is CASSQVAGGIYEQYF. Written as DNA, the CDR3 is TGTGCCAGCAGCCAAGTGGCAGGGGGGATATACGAGCAGTACTTC. The genes are TRBV14 and TRBJ2-7; D may be TRBD1 (7 bases). This CDR3 has 15 residues. CDR1 and CDR2 from the germline V gene are SGHDN and FVKESK. Trimming took 1 base from V and 4 from J, leaving 14 bases between them.

The CDR3 nucleotides are TGTGCCAGCAGCCGGAACACTGAAGCTTTCTTT. It yields the protein CASSRNTEAFF. The rearrangement uses TRBV13 and TRBJ1-1; D remains unclear. Germline-derived CDR1 and CDR2 are PRHDT and FYEKMQ (reference sequence). Trimming removed 5 bases from V and 1 base from J, with 2 bases in between. The CDR3 is made up of 11 amino acids. The full variable domain, in which reference TRBV13 and TRBJ1-1 provide the parts outside the CDR3, is AAGVIQSPRHLIKEKRETATLKCYPIPRHDTVYWYQQGPGQDPQFLISFYEKMQSDKGSIPDRFSAQQFSDYHSELNMSSLELGDSALYFCASSRNTEAFFGQGTRLTVV.

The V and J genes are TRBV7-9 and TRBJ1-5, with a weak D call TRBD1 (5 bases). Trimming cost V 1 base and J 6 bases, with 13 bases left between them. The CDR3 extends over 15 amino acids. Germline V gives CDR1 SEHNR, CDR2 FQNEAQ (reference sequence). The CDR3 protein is CASSLGKGGTQPQHF. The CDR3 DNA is TGTGCCAGCAGCTTAGGCAAGGGAGGGACTCAGCCCCAGCATTTT.

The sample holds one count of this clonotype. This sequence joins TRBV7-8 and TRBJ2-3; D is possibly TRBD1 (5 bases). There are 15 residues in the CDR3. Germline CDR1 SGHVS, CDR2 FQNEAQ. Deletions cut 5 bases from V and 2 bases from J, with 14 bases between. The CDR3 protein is CASSPGSDNTDTQYF. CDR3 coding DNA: TGTGCCAGCAGCCCCGGGTCGGACAACACAGATACGCAGTATTTT.

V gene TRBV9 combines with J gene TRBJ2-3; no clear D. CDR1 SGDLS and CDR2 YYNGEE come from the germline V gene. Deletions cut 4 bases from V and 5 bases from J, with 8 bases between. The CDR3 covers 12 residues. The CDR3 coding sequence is TGTGCCAGCAGCCCCTCGGGAGATACGCAGTATTTT. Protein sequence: CASSPSGDTQYF. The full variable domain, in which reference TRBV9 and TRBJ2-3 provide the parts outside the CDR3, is DSGVTQTPKHLITATGQRVTLRCSPRSGDLSVYWYQQSLDQGLQFLIQYYNGEERAKGNILERFSAQQFPDLHSELNLSSLELGDSALYFCASSPSGDTQYFGPGTRLTVL.

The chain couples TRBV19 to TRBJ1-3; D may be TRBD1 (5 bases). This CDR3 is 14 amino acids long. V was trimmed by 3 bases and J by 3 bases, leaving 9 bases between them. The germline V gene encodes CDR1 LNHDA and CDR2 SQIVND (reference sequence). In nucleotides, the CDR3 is TGTGCCAGTAGTATCGGGACGGTTGGAAACACCATATATTTT. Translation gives CASSIGTVGNTIYF.

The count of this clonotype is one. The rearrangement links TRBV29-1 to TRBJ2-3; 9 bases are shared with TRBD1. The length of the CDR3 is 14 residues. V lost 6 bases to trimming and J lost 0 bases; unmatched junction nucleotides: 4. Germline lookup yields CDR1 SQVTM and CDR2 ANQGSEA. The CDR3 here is CSVAGTGSTDTQYF. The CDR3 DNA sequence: TGCAGCGTGGCCGGGACAGGGAGCACAGATACGCAGTATTTT.

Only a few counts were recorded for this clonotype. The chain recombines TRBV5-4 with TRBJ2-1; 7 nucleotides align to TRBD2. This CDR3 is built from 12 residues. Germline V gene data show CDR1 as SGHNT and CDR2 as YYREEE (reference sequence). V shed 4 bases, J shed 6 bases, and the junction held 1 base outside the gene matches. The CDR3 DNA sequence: TGTGCCAGCAGCCGCGGGGGCAATGAGCAGTTCTTC. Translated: CASSRGGNEQFF.